The 23 T cell receptor beta chains listed next were all sequenced from one sample in a study of neoadjuvant anti-PD-1 for oral cavity cancer. Clones were sequenced by immunoSEQ multiplex PCR, and TCRdb holds only the in-frame ones, with some missing. The sample consists of around 20,000 clones, approximately 79% of them appearing once. Source: PBMCs, taken before nivolumab (anti-PD-1) treatment. The receptors here all came from a person aged 35-80 years with oral cavity squamous cell carcinoma.

The rearrangement links TRBV9 to TRBJ2-1; D perhaps matches TRBD2 (6 bases). This CDR3 is built from 16 residues. Germline loops: CDR1 SGDLS, CDR2 YYNGEE. Trimming removed 4 bases from V and 4 bases from J, with 18 bases in between. The CDR3 loop is CASSSRGPSAYNEQFF. The CDR3 DNA sequence: TGTGCCAGCAGCTCACGAGGGCCTAGCGCTTACAATGAGCAGTTCTTC.

This chain links TRBV5-1 with TRBJ2-3; D call uncertain. Per the germline V gene, CDR1 is SGHRS and CDR2 is YFSETQ. The CDR3 covers 13 residues. Trimming removed 5 bases from V and 0 bases from J, with 7 bases in between. CDR3 protein: CASSTDSTDTQYF. CDR3 sequence (DNA): TGCGCCAGCAGTACGGATAGCACAGATACGCAGTATTTT.

The rearrangement joins TRBV11-2 to TRBJ1-2, with 7 nucleotides matching TRBD1. The germline gives CDR1 SGHAT, CDR2 FQNNGV. The J segment lost 1 base and the V segment lost 5 bases, leaving 7 bases of the junction unmatched. The CDR3 spans 15 residues. In DNA, the CDR3 is TGTGCCAGCAGCCCCCGACAGGGCGTTAACTATGGCTACACCTTC. Translating it yields CASSPRQGVNYGYTF.

The chain uses TRBV27 and TRBJ1-1, with D perhaps TRBD1 (6 bases). V was trimmed by 3 bases and J by 4 bases, leaving 18 bases between them. This CDR3 has 16 amino acids. Germline V gene lookup returns CDR1 MNHEY and CDR2 SMNVEV (reference sequence). The chain's CDR3 is CASSLFAEGVGTEAFF. CDR3 nucleotides: TGTGCCAGCAGTTTGTTTGCGGAGGGGGTCGGCACTGAAGCTTTCTTT.

This clone was detected a few times. DNA of the CDR3: TGTGCCAGCTCACCTGGACTAGCGGGAGGTCCCGAGTTCTTC. It yields the protein CASSPGLAGGPEFF. The chain uses TRBV18 and TRBJ2-1; 14 bases align to TRBD2. The CDR3 covers 14 residues. Looked up from germline, CDR1 is KGHSH and CDR2 is LQKENI. The junction had 6 bases not matched to a gene; V was cut back by 3 bases and J by 14 bases. The entire variable domain, with the rest obtained from reference TRBV18 and TRBJ2-1, is as follows: NAGVMQNPRHLVRRRGQEARLRCSPMKGHSHVYWYRQLPEEGLKFMVYLQKENIIDESGMPKERFSAEFPKEGPSILRIQQVVRGDSAAYFCASSPGLAGGPEFFGPGTRLTVL.

The chain carries TRBV14 and TRBJ1-1; D is unclear. In germline, CDR1 is SGHDN, CDR2 FVKESK. Trimming left V 0 bases short and J 5 bases short, with 10 bases between. The CDR3 runs to 14 residues. As DNA, the CDR3 is TGTGCCAGCAGCCAAGACCTTCGGTCGACTGAAGCTTTCTTT. Residues: CASSQDLRSTEAFF. Full variable domain (rest looked up from reference TRBV14 and TRBJ1-1): EAGVTQFPSHSVIEKGQTVTLRCDPISGHDNLYWYRRVMGKEIKFLLHFVKESKQDESGMPNNRFLAERTGGTYSTLKVQPAELEDSGVYFCASSQDLRSTEAFFGQGTRLTVV.

The rearrangement uses TRBV5-1 and TRBJ2-7, with TRBD1 as a possible D gene (6 bases). The CDR3 runs to 19 residues. CDR1 and CDR2 (germline): SGHRS, YFSETQ. Trimming removed 0 bases at V and 4 bases at J, with 26 bases between. For the CDR3, the DNA is TGCGCCAGCAGCTTGGGAGGGGTAACAGGGCTCCCGGGTTCTTACGAGCAGTACTTC. It codes for CASSLGGVTGLPGSYEQYF.

This chain links TRBV29-1 with TRBJ1-2; possible D gene TRBD1, 6 bases. CDR1 and CDR2 from the germline V gene are SQVTM and ANQGSEA. The CDR3 has 13 residues. Trimming left V 3 bases short and J 6 bases short, with 14 bases between. CDR3 sequence (DNA): TGCAGCGTTGAGCGACAGGTTTACGATGGCTACACCTTC. Amino acid sequence: CSVERQVYDGYTF.

The rearrangement links TRBV30 to TRBJ2-7; 7 bases map to TRBD1. The CDR3 is 13 amino acids. The germline gives CDR1 GTSNPN, CDR2 SVGIG (reference sequence). The V segment lost 0 bases and the J segment 7 bases; nucleotides outside the gene matches: 6. The CDR3 region has the DNA TGTGCCTGGAGTGTAGAGGGGGCTAGGGAGCAGTACTTC. It yields the protein CAWSVEGAREQYF. Full variable domain (outside the CDR3, taken from reference TRBV30 and TRBJ2-7): SQTIHQWPATLVQPVGSPLSLECTVEGTSNPNLYWYRQAAGRGLQLLFYSVGIGQISSEVPQNLSASRPQDRQFILSSKKLLLSDSGFYLCAWSVEGAREQYFGPGTRLTVT.

J is TRBJ2-7 and V is TRBV27, with TRBD2 matching over 13 bases. Unmatched junction bases numbered 8, after V lost 4 bases and J lost 5 bases. The CDR3 consists of 16 residues. The germline gives CDR1 MNHEY, CDR2 SMNVEV (reference sequence). The CDR3 protein is CASSSGTSGTRHEQYF. CDR3 DNA sequence: TGTGCCAGCAGTTCCGGGACTAGCGGGACACGCCACGAGCAGTACTTC.

This clone was observed once. This chain uses TRBV9 with TRBJ2-7; D call uncertain. CDR1 and CDR2 (germline): SGDLS, YYNGEE. The CDR3 extends over 13 amino acids. V was shortened by 1 base and J by 0 bases, with 5 bases between the two germline ends. For the CDR3, the DNA is TGTGCCAGCAGCGTACAACCCTCCTACGAGCAGTACTTC. This encodes CASSVQPSYEQYF.

The rearrangement uses TRBV7-9 and TRBJ1-1, with D tentatively TRBD1 (5 bases). Per the germline V gene, CDR1 is SEHNR and CDR2 is FQNEAQ (reference sequence). The CDR3 length is 14 residues. Trimming pared 0 bases from V and 0 bases from J, leaving 5 bases between. The chain's CDR3 is CASSLAGLNTEAFF. In nucleotides, the CDR3 is TGTGCCAGCAGCTTAGCGGGGCTGAACACTGAAGCTTTCTTT.

This clone was recorded a few times. This chain joins TRBV2 and TRBJ2-1; possibly TRBD2 for D (5 bases). The CDR3 contains 15 residues. V was trimmed by 3 bases and J by 6 bases, leaving 15 bases between them. In germline, CDR1 is SNHLY, CDR2 FYNNEI. CDR3 nucleotides: TGTGCCAGCAGTGAGCGGCTAGTGGGAGTCAATGAGCAGTTCTTC. Its protein product is CASSERLVGVNEQFF.

The J gene is TRBJ2-1, the V gene TRBV25-1; D gene unclear. Germline CDR1 is MGHDK and CDR2 is SYGVNS. V was clipped by 3 bases and J by 12 bases, with 6 bases between them. This CDR3 comprises 10 residues. The CDR3 reads CASSEAAQFF. CDR3 DNA sequence: TGTGCCAGCAGTGAGGCAGCGCAGTTCTTC.

The genes are TRBV30 and TRBJ2-3; D assignment may be TRBD1 or TRBD2 (5 bases each). CDR1 GTSNPN and CDR2 SVGIG come from the germline V gene (reference sequence). The V end was cut by 0 bases, the J end by 1 base, with 17 bases between. This CDR3 is 17 amino acids long. As DNA, the CDR3 is TGTGCCTGGAGTGTACGCTTGGGGGAAGGAGGCACAGATACGCAGTATTTT. Its translation is CAWSVRLGEGGTDTQYF.

The chain uses TRBV7-2 and TRBJ1-5, with D perhaps matching TRBD1 (5 bases). The CDR3 runs to 16 residues. Germline CDR1 SGHTA, CDR2 FQGNSA. The V and J ends lost 4 bases and 2 bases respectively, with 15 bases between them. The CDR3 loop is CASSSLQGLRNQPQHF. CDR3 DNA: TGTGCCAGCAGCTCTCTGCAGGGACTACGCAATCAGCCCCAGCATTTT.

The chain carries TRBV6-5 and TRBJ2-1, with TRBD2 matching 7 bases. The junction had 11 bases not matched to a gene; V was cut back by 8 bases and J by 4 bases. Germline V gives CDR1 MNHEY, CDR2 SVGAGI. This CDR3 has 15 amino acids. The CDR3, as DNA: TGTGCCAGCCGGGGGACTACCTACAATTACAATGAGCAGTTCTTC. This gives the protein CASRGTTYNYNEQFF.

V usage is TRBV4-2 and J usage is TRBJ1-1; 7 nucleotides agree with TRBD1. The CDR3 is 15 residues long. After removal of 2 bases from V and 0 bases from J, the junction contained 3 bases not matched to a gene. Germline CDR1 reads LGHNA; CDR2 reads YNFKEQ. The CDR3 nucleotides are TGTGCCAGCAGCCAATCCGGGACAGTGAACACTGAAGCTTTCTTT. As protein: CASSQSGTVNTEAFF.

The chain uses TRBV19 and TRBJ2-3, with unresolved D. V was cut by 3 bases and J by 10 bases, with 11 bases left in between. This CDR3 contains 12 residues. Per the germline V gene, CDR1 is LNHDA and CDR2 is SQIVND (reference sequence). CDR3 nucleotides: TGTGCCAGTAGTATGTCCACCTATCCGCAGTATTTT. It encodes CASSMSTYPQYF.

The rearrangement joins TRBV19 to TRBJ1-2; D might be TRBD1 (5 bases). Trimming removed 3 bases from V and 3 bases from J, with 11 bases in between. In germline, CDR1 is LNHDA, CDR2 SQIVND (reference sequence). The CDR3 length is 14 residues. The CDR3 loop reads CASSMVWGDYGYTF. The CDR3 coding sequence is TGTGCCAGTAGTATGGTATGGGGGGACTATGGCTACACCTTC.

There are a few counts of this clone. The chain carries TRBV5-1 and TRBJ2-2; TRBD2 aligns across 8 bases. Germline loops: CDR1 SGHRS, CDR2 YFSETQ. This CDR3 has 15 residues. The ends lost 2 bases at V and 6 bases at J; junction bases unmatched: 6. The CDR3 here is CASSFIGLAAGELFF. DNA for the CDR3: TGCGCCAGCAGCTTCATCGGACTAGCCGCCGGGGAGCTGTTTTTT.

The chain is built from TRBV6-5 and TRBJ2-1; 8 positions agree with TRBD1. This CDR3 has 13 residues. V shed 6 bases and J 6 bases; nucleotides not matched to a gene: 4. Germline-derived CDR1 and CDR2 are MNHEY and SVGAGI. The CDR3 loop is CASRTGGGNEQFF. The CDR3 nucleotides are TGTGCCAGCAGAACAGGGGGAGGCAATGAGCAGTTCTTC.

The CDR3 DNA is TGCGCCAGCAGCAGGGGCCAGTCCGGGGAGCTGTTTTTT. Encoded protein: CASSRGQSGELFF. The chain joins TRBV10-2 to TRBJ2-2, with D possibly being TRBD1 (6 bases). Trimming pared 6 bases from V and 6 bases from J, leaving 11 bases between. Looked up from germline, CDR1 is WSHSY and CDR2 is SAAADI. CDR3 length equals 13 residues.